This entry is about one TCR beta chain. Its antigen is not identified. The data were produced by immunoSEQ multiplex PCR, yet TCRdb's version contains in-frame clones alone and is incomplete. The data show 190,000 or so clones, 70% to 85% seen once. The data originate from a study of cytomegalovirus exposure and HLA in healthy donors. Looking at the study overall: The roughly 130 validation repertoires used the same platform as the 550 to 800 first-cohort repertoires (as reported by a later analysis).

Study-wide points: Through in vitro validation, a few CMV-associated chains were shown to be specific for CMV antigens.

V shed 3 bases, J shed 3 bases, and the junction held 10 bases outside the gene matches. The CDR3 contains 16 residues. CDR1 MGHRA and CDR2 YSYEKL come from the germline V gene. The sample was PBMCs. The gene calls are TRBV4-1 and TRBJ2-7; TRBD2 matches at 8 bases. This TCR was recovered from a woman aged 25 to 39 in good health and CMV-seropositive. CDR3: CASSHLTSGADYEQYF. CDR3 bases: TGCGCCAGCAGCCACCTAACTAGCGGAGCGGACTACGAGCAGTACTTC.